These T cell receptor beta chains were read from a single sample in a study of OX40 agonist ivuxolimab in advanced cancers. Using immunoSEQ multiplex PCR, the repertoire was profiled, and TCRdb retains in-frame clones only, with some absent. The repertoire holds tens of thousands of clones, 79% seen once, with about 15% in the top ten. The sample here was CD4+ or CD8+ T cells sorted from blood, taken in a trial of the OX40 agonist ivuxolimab. Source of these receptors: an adult with an advanced solid tumor such as melanoma, head and neck, liver or kidney cancer. Both conserved end residues are part of each CDR3. The D gene is left open where the match is weak. Rows may omit the clone size; those that give it use once, few, many or a size class.

v_gene	d_gene	j_gene	abundance	CDR3aa	CDR3nt
TRBV28	.	TRBJ1-1	.	CASSLSGYNTEAFF	TGTGCCAGCAGTTTATCAGGATACAACACTGAAGCTTTCTTT
TRBV4-1	TRBD2	TRBJ2-3	.	CASSQEGRGGTDTQYF	TGCGCCAGCAGCCAAGAGGGGCGGGGGGGCACAGATACGCAGTATTTT
TRBV30	.	TRBJ2-3	few	CAWTEGASDTQYF	TGTGCCTGGACAGAAGGCGCCTCAGATACGCAGTATTTT
TRBV7-9	TRBD1	TRBJ2-2	once	CASSPYGTGRTGELFF	TGTGCCAGCAGCCCATACGGGACAGGGCGCACCGGGGAGCTGTTTTTT
TRBV5-1	.	TRBJ1-1	.	CASSHRDPRSTEAFF	TGCGCCAGCAGCCACCGGGACCCCCGGTCCACTGAAGCTTTCTTT
TRBV2	.	TRBJ2-3	once	CASSDPRKGDTQYF	TGTGCCAGCAGTGACCCTCGAAAGGGAGATACGCAGTATTTT
TRBV28	.	TRBJ2-3	.	CASSFTGAWDGTTDTQYF	TGTGCCAGCAGTTTTACTGGTGCGTGGGACGGAACAACAGATACGCAGTATTTT
TRBV19	TRBD1	TRBJ1-2	few	CASSIVLGGGRRGYTF	TGTGCCAGTAGTATAGTTTTAGGAGGGGGCAGGAGAGGCTACACCTTC
TRBV18	.	TRBJ2-1	.	CASSPPGGDISYNEQFF	TGTGCCAGCTCACCCCCCGGCGGGGACATATCCTACAATGAGCAGTTCTTC
TRBV6-9	TRBD1	TRBJ1-2	.	CASSPQGNYGYTF	TGTGCCAGCAGCCCACAGGGGAACTATGGCTACACCTTC
TRBV7-9	TRBD1	TRBJ1-2	.	CASSLVGQGLRGYTF	TGTGCCAGCAGCTTAGTGGGACAGGGTTTGCGGGGCTACACCTTC
TRBV11-2	.	TRBJ1-6	.	CASSLGYRWDSPLHF	TGTGCCAGCAGCTTAGGGTACAGATGGGATTCACCCCTCCACTTT
TRBV7-2	TRBD1	TRBJ1-6	.	CASSPQGQGPYSPLHF	TGTGCCAGCAGCCCACAGGGACAGGGACCTTATTCGCCCCTCCACTTT
TRBV6-1	.	TRBJ1-1	few	CASSETGRSYSAEAFF	TGTGCCAGCAGTGAGACAGGAAGATCGTACAGCGCTGAAGCTTTCTTT
TRBV5-5	TRBD1	TRBJ1-2	.	CASKSILGQRATNYGYTF	TGTGCCAGCAAATCCATCCTGGGACAGCGAGCTACAAACTATGGCTACACCTTC
TRBV25-1	TRBD1	TRBJ2-7	.	CASSRTGGTYEQYF	TGTGCCAGCTCTAGGACAGGGGGGACTTACGAGCAGTACTTC
TRBV15	TRBD1	TRBJ2-3	few	CATSKRQGARTDTQYF	TGTGCCACCAGCAAACGACAGGGGGCGAGAACAGATACGCAGTATTTT
TRBV5-1	TRBD2	TRBJ2-3	.	CASSLDSGGTDTQYF	TGCGCCAGCAGCTTGGACAGCGGGGGAACAGATACGCAGTATTTT
TRBV4-1	.	TRBJ1-4	.	CASSQGQATNEKLFF	TGCGCCAGCAGCCAAGGACAGGCAACTAATGAAAAACTGTTTTTT
TRBV5-1	.	TRBJ1-2	.	CASSPLQGDYGYTF	TGCGCCAGCAGCCCCCTCCAGGGCGACTATGGCTACACCTTC
TRBV5-6	.	TRBJ2-2	.	CASSLGNTGELFF	TGTGCCAGCAGCTTAGGTAACACCGGGGAGCTGTTTTTT
TRBV18	TRBD1	TRBJ1-3	.	CASSLGGAGNTIYF	TGTGCCAGCTCACTAGGGGGCGCCGGAAACACCATATATTTT
TRBV10-1	.	TRBJ2-2	.	CASSAREDTGELFF	TGCGCCAGCAGTGCCAGGGAGGACACCGGGGAGCTGTTTTTT
TRBV30	TRBD1	TRBJ2-2	once	CAWSRDRVTGELFF	TGTGCCTGGAGCCGGGACAGGGTGACCGGGGAGCTGTTTTTT
TRBV19	TRBD1	TRBJ1-6	.	CASSPWTGKNSPLHF	TGTGCCAGTAGTCCCTGGACAGGCAAGAATTCACCCCTCCACTTT
TRBV19	.	TRBJ1-1	.	CASSVVVGGTEAFF	TGTGCCAGTAGTGTTGTCGTGGGCGGCACTGAAGCTTTCTTT
TRBV6-5	TRBD2	TRBJ2-7	.	CASRLNSGALYEQYF	TGTGCCAGCAGACTTAATAGCGGGGCGTTATACGAGCAGTACTTC
TRBV7-9	.	TRBJ1-3	once	CASSLVIHLGGGGLNTIYF	TGTGCCAGCAGCCTCGTGATCCATCTGGGCGGCGGGGGATTGAACACCATATATTTT
TRBV10-1	TRBD1	TRBJ2-3	few	CASSETWGTAVTDTQYF	TGCGCCAGCAGTGAGACCTGGGGGACAGCCGTCACAGATACGCAGTATTTT
TRBV2	.	TRBJ2-5	few	CASSNPGPVETQYF	TGTGCCAGCAGTAACCCTGGGCCGGTAGAGACCCAGTACTTC
TRBV7-9	.	TRBJ2-7	.	CASSLPVRDIRTYEQYF	TGTGCCAGCAGCTTACCCGTACGGGACATCAGAACCTACGAGCAGTACTTC
TRBV5-1	TRBD2	TRBJ2-3	.	CASSIGSSGGTDTQYF	TGCGCCAGCAGCATTGGGTCTAGCGGGGGCACAGATACGCAGTATTTT
TRBV2	TRBD1	TRBJ2-3	.	CASSDPQGAGADTQYF	TGTGCCAGCAGTGATCCACAGGGGGCCGGGGCAGATACGCAGTATTTT
TRBV11-2	TRBD2	TRBJ2-1	.	CASSSLTSGTIAEQFF	TGTGCCAGCAGCTCCTTGACTAGCGGGACAATCGCTGAGCAGTTCTTC
TRBV9	.	TRBJ1-1	once	CASSVVWGENTEAFF	TGTGCCAGCAGCGTAGTTTGGGGGGAGAACACTGAAGCTTTCTTT